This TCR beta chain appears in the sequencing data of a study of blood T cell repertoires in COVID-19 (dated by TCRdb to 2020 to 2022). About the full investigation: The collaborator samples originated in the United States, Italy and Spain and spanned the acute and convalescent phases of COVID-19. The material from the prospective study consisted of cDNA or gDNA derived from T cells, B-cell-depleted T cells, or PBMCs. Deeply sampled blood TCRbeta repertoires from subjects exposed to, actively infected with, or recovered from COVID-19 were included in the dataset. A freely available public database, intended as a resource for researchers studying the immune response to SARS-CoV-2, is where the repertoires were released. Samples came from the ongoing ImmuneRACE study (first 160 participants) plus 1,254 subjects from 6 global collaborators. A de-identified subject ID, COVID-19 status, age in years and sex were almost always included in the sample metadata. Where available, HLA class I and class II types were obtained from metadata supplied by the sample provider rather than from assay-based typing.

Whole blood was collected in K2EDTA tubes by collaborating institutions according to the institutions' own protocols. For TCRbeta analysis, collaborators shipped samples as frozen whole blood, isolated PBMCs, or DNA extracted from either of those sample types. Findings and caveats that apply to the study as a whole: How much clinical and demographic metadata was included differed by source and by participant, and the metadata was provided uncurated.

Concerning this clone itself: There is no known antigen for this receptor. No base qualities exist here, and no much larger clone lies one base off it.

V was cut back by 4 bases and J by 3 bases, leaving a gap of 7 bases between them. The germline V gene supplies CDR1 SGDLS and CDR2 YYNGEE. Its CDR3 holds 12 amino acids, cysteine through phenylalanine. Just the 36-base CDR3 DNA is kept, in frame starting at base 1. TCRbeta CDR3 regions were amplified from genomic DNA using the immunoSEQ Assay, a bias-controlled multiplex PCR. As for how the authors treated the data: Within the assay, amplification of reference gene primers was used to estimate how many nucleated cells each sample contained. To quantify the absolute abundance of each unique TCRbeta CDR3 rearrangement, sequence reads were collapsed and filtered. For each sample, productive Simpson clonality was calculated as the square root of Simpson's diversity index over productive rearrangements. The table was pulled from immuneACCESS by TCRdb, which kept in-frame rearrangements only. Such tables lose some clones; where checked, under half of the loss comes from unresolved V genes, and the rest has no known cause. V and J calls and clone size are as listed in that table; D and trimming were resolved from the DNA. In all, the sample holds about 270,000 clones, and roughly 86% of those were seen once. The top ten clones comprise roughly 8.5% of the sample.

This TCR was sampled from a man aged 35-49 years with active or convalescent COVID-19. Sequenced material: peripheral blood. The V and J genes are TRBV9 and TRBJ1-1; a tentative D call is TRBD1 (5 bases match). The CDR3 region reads CASSPGYTEAFF. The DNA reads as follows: TGTGCCAGCAGCCCAGGGTACACTGAAGCTTTCTTT.